The 23 T cell receptor beta chains listed next were all sequenced from one sample in a study of T-cell memory formation after mild COVID-19. One entry per CDR3 protein results from TCRdb running MiXCR on the 5' RACE reads. Of fewer than 110,000 distinct CDR3 sequences in the sample, 13% to 15% are singletons; the top ten hold around 43%. The source material was PBMCs or a T cell subset sorted from them (not recorded which). These receptors all come from a man aged 18 to 29 who had mild COVID-19 (a few samples of this study predate the infection). Cell type and time point are not known.

The table lists this clonotype with a few counts. The chain carries TRBV27 and TRBJ1-6; 8 bases match TRBD1. The CDR3 totals 16 residues. V lost 6 bases and J lost 0; bases outside the gene matches: 4. CDR1 is MNHEY and CDR2 is SMNVEV in the germline V gene (reference sequence). The CDR3 here is CASSHRGSSYNSPLHF. The CDR3 nucleotides are TGTGCCAGCAGCCACAGGGGGAGCTCCTATAATTCACCCCTCCACTTT.

This clonotype was found a few times. The chain uses TRBV9 and TRBJ2-1; tentative D call: TRBD2 (7 bases). Germline V gene sequence: CDR1 SGDLS, CDR2 YYNGEE. This CDR3 has 16 residues. Trimming cost V 0 bases and J 2 bases, with 12 bases left between them. The CDR3 DNA reads TGTGCCAGCAGCGTAGGGCGGGGGCCGACCTACAATGAGCAGTTCTTC. It specifies CASSVGRGPTYNEQFF.

The chain is built from TRBV4-3 and TRBJ1-1; D possibly corresponds to TRBD1 (5 bases). CDR3 length: 17 residues. Trimming shortened V by 0 bases and J by 0 bases, and 14 bases separated the two germline ends. Germline loops: CDR1 LGHNA, CDR2 YSLEER. The CDR3 nucleotides read TGCGCCAGCAGCCAAGAATCGGGGGATCGGGTGAACACTGAAGCTTTCTTT. Encoded protein: CASSQESGDRVNTEAFF.

The V gene is TRBV20-1, the J gene TRBJ1-1, with TRBD1 matching over 12 bases. The CDR3 is 20 residues long. The germline gives CDR1 DFQATT, CDR2 SNEGSKA (reference sequence). V gave up 1 base and J gave up 0 bases; unmatched junction bases: 15. The CDR3 is CSARAPGQGALKDMNTEAFF. The CDR3, as DNA: TGCAGTGCTAGAGCTCCGGGACAGGGGGCTTTAAAGGACATGAACACTGAAGCTTTCTTT.

This clonotype has just a few counts. CDR3 nucleotides: TGTGCCAGCCTTGCCAGGGGGAGAGGCTACACCTTC. Amino acids: CASLARGRGYTF. The chain combines TRBV19 with TRBJ1-2, with 7 nucleotides matching TRBD1. The CDR3 length is 12 residues. V shed 9 bases and J 8 bases; nucleotides not matched to a gene: 9. Germline V gives CDR1 LNHDA, CDR2 SQIVND (reference sequence). The entire variable domain, with the rest obtained from reference TRBV19 and TRBJ1-2, is as follows: DGGITQSPKYLFRKEGQNVTLSCEQNLNHDAMYWYRQDPGQGLRLIYYSQIVNDFQKGDIAEGYSVSREKKESFPLTVTSAQKNPTAFYLCASLARGRGYTFGSGTRLTVV.

This clonotype was counted between two and nine times. This sequence joins TRBV7-9 and TRBJ2-5; TRBD2 might be the D (7 bases). V lost 5 bases and J 3 bases, leaving 16 bases between the germline ends. CDR1 and CDR2 from the germline V gene are SEHNR and FQNEAQ (reference sequence). CDR3 length: 15 residues. CDR3 loop: CASSPWGGAKETQYF. The CDR3 DNA sequence: TGTGCCAGCAGCCCCTGGGGGGGGGCCAAAGAGACCCAGTACTTC.

The chain employs TRBV3-1 and TRBJ2-7, with D perhaps TRBD1 (5 bases). Trimming removed 0 bases from V and 7 bases from J, with 16 bases in between. Per the germline V gene, CDR1 is LGHDT and CDR2 is YNNKEL (reference sequence). The CDR3 runs 15 residues. In DNA form, the CDR3 reads TGTGCCAGCAGCCAAGATGGGGCCATCCGCGTAGAGCAGTACTTC. Encoded protein: CASSQDGAIRVEQYF.

This clonotype appeared a few times. The chain combines TRBV7-9 with TRBJ1-1; D call uncertain. CDR1 SEHNR and CDR2 FQNEAQ come from the germline V gene (reference sequence). This CDR3 has 13 residues. V was trimmed by 6 bases and J by 3 bases, leaving 11 bases between them. CDR3 DNA sequence: TGTGCCAGCAGTAGCGCGCTGTACACTGAAGCTTTCTTT. Its translation: CASSSALYTEAFF.

This clonotype was detected only a few times. The gene calls are TRBV6-2 or TRBV6-3 and TRBJ2-1; 7 positions match TRBD2. J lost 4 bases, V lost 0 bases, and 9 bases had no gene match. The CDR3 is 17 residues long. Germline lookup yields CDR1 MNHEY and CDR2 SVGEGT. Here the CDR3 DNA reads TGTGCCAGCAGTTACTCGCTATTGCGGGGGTTGTACAATGAGCAGTTCTTC. Translating it yields CASSYSLLRGLYNEQFF.

There are a few counts of this clonotype. CDR3 nucleotides: TGTGCCAGCAGTGTAGCGGTCCAAGAGACCCAGTACTTC. This encodes CASSVAVQETQYF. The rearrangement links TRBV7-2 to TRBJ2-5, with D possibly matching TRBD2 (6 bases). CDR1 SGHTA and CDR2 FQGNSA come from the germline V gene. The CDR3 is made up of 13 amino acids. Trimming removed 6 bases from V and 1 base from J, with 9 bases in between.

This clonotype was seen at least ten times. V usage is TRBV27 and J usage is TRBJ1-5; no firm D call. Germline V gene lookup returns CDR1 MNHEY and CDR2 SMNVEV (reference sequence). CDR3 size: 16 residues. Trimming took off 6 bases at V and 3 bases at J, with 18 bases between the two ends. The CDR3 reads CASRSLDQPHNQPQHF. CDR3 in DNA: TGTGCCAGCAGAAGTCTAGACCAGCCCCACAATCAGCCCCAGCATTTT.

This rearrangement joins TRBV27 to TRBJ2-1; D is undetermined. Trimming left V 2 bases short and J 0 bases short, with 8 bases between. CDR1 and CDR2 (germline): MNHEY, SMNVEV (reference sequence). The CDR3 consists of 15 residues. The CDR3 DNA is TGTGCCAGCAGTTTAGGTCCAAACTCCTACAATGAGCAGTTCTTC. Residues: CASSLGPNSYNEQFF.

This clonotype was counted only a few times. The chain links TRBV7-6 to TRBJ1-2, with TRBD1 matching 8 bases. V shed 3 bases, J shed 6 bases, and the junction held 9 bases outside the gene matches. Germline values: CDR1 SGHVS, CDR2 FNYEAQ. The CDR3 covers 15 residues. This CDR3 reads CASSLSGTGLNGYTF. In nucleotides, the CDR3 is TGTGCCAGCAGCTTGTCCGGGACAGGCCTGAATGGCTACACCTTC. The variable domain in full, with the rest retrieved from reference TRBV7-6 and TRBJ1-2, is GAGVSQSPRYKVTKRGQDVALRCDPISGHVSLYWYRQALGQGPEFLTYFNYEAQQDKSGLPNDRFSAERPEGSISTLTIQRTEQRDSAMYRCASSLSGTGLNGYTFGSGTRLTVV.

V gene TRBV4-1 combines with J gene TRBJ1-5; D remains ambiguous. This CDR3 is 14 amino acids long. Per germline, CDR1 MGHRA and CDR2 YSYEKL. With 3 bases removed from V and 0 bases from J, the gap between germline ends came to 6 bases. The CDR3 sequence is CASSQPDSNQPQHF. In DNA form, the CDR3 reads TGCGCCAGCAGCCAGCCTGATAGCAATCAGCCCCAGCATTTT.

The chain couples TRBV2 to TRBJ2-2, with D tentatively TRBD2 (5 bases). Between the trimmed V and J ends, which lost 3 bases and 0 bases, there was a span of 17 bases. The CDR3 has 18 amino acids. CDR1 and CDR2 (germline): SNHLY, FYNNEI. As DNA, the CDR3 is TGTGCCAGCAGTGAGCCCCCGGGGATCCTTCCGAACACCGGGGAGCTGTTTTTT. It specifies CASSEPPGILPNTGELFF.

In its sample, this clonotype was seen a few times. The chain joins TRBV30 to TRBJ2-5; tentative D call: TRBD1 (6 bases). Germline V CDR1 and CDR2: GTSNPN, SVGIG (reference sequence). Trimming left V 0 bases short and J 7 bases short, with 21 bases between. The CDR3 has 16 residues. This CDR3 reads CAWSVARGRGRGTQYF. CDR3 in DNA: TGTGCCTGGAGTGTAGCTAGGGGCAGGGGAAGGGGGACCCAGTACTTC.

V usage is TRBV6-5 and J usage is TRBJ2-2; 9 bases fit TRBD1. The V segment lost 6 bases and the J segment 3 bases; nucleotides outside the gene matches: 5. The CDR3 spans 15 residues. Germline V gene lookup returns CDR1 MNHEY and CDR2 SVGAGI. Here the CDR3 reads CASSPGTGHTGELFF. The CDR3 region has the DNA TGTGCCAGCAGCCCCGGGACAGGGCACACCGGGGAGCTGTTTTTT.

This rearrangement joins TRBV12-3 or TRBV12-4 to TRBJ2-3; possibly TRBD1 or TRBD2 for D (6 bases each). This CDR3 is built from 16 residues. Trimming removed 6 bases from V and 2 bases from J, with 18 bases in between. The CDR3 sequence: CASSPRGASITDTQYF. CDR3 DNA: TGTGCCAGCAGCCCAAGGGGGGCTTCGATCACAGATACGCAGTATTTT.

This clonotype was recorded a few times. The chain has TRBV18 and TRBJ2-1; no reliable D call. In germline, CDR1 is KGHSH, CDR2 LQKENI. V shed 1 base and J shed 6 bases, with 4 bases lying between them. The CDR3 totals 12 residues. The chain's CDR3 is CASSPQLNEQFF. CDR3 DNA: TGTGCCAGCTCACCACAACTCAATGAGCAGTTCTTC.

The V gene is TRBV7-3, the J gene TRBJ2-5, with D perhaps TRBD1 (6 bases). CDR1 and CDR2 from the germline V gene are SGHTA and FQGTGA. Trimming took off 5 bases at V and 5 bases at J, with 18 bases between the two ends. This CDR3 spans 15 amino acids. CDR3 sequence: CASSQGLRGWETQYF. In DNA form, the CDR3 reads TGTGCCAGCAGCCAGGGGTTGAGGGGCTGGGAGACCCAGTACTTC.

At least ten counts were recorded for this clonotype. The chain recombines TRBV6-5 with TRBJ2-3, with 12 bases aligning to TRBD2. Germline trimming cut 4 bases from V and 5 bases from J; bases unmatched to any gene: 10. In germline, CDR1 is MNHEY, CDR2 SVGAGI. The CDR3 extends over 17 amino acids. The CDR3: CASSFIASGGAIDTQYF. DNA for the CDR3: TGTGCCAGCAGTTTCATCGCTAGCGGGGGGGCTATAGATACGCAGTATTTT.

This clonotype was observed many times. V and J are TRBV5-1 and TRBJ2-5, with 7 bases fitting TRBD2. This CDR3 is 17 amino acids long. Germline V gene data show CDR1 as SGHRS and CDR2 as YFSETQ. The V and J ends lost 4 bases and 0 bases, in that order; junction bases with no gene match: 12. This CDR3 is CASSSVLRGMYQETQYF. In DNA, the CDR3 is TGCGCCAGCAGCAGCGTATTGCGGGGGATGTACCAAGAGACCCAGTACTTC. Filled out from reference TRBV5-1 and TRBJ2-5, the complete variable domain reads KAGVTQTPRYLIKTRGQQVTLSCSPISGHRSVSWYQQTPGQGLQFLFEYFSETQRNKGNFPGRFSGRQFSNSRSEMNVSTLELGDSALYLCASSSVLRGMYQETQYFGPGTRLLVL.

This chain links TRBV18 with TRBJ1-1; a weak D match, TRBD1 (6 bases). V was pared by 0 bases and J by 6 bases, with 8 bases between. This CDR3 has 13 residues. Looked up from germline, CDR1 is KGHSH and CDR2 is LQKENI. CDR3 DNA: TGTGCCAGCTCACCACCCGGGGGCCCTGAAGCTTTCTTT. This codes for CASSPPGGPEAFF.